This T cell receptor (beta chain) was obtained from a study of radiation and T cells in renal cell carcinoma. Study results and caveats: In blood, top tumor clones expanded by 2 weeks, shrinking by 4. No pretreatment tumor biopsies were available for baseline clonotypes.

As for time point: blood 2 weeks post-SBRT. As for treatment: 15 Gy SBRT to primary tumor, nephrectomy 4 weeks later. Serial blood draws occurred at baseline and 2 and 4 weeks post-SBRT. This renal cell carcinoma was of the clear cell type. Regarding this clone: What it binds is unknown.

The assay was immunoSEQ multiplex PCR, and TCRdb's table has in-frame clones only and misses some. The sample shows 100,000 to 150,000 clones, 85% to 90% of them seen only once. The germline CDR1 and CDR2 sequences are SGHTA and FQGNSA. V lost 1 base and J lost 3; bases outside the gene matches: 8. The CDR3 sequence is 16 residues long. The sequence was collected from a woman between 65 and 79 years old with renal cell carcinoma. V usage is TRBV7-2 and J usage is TRBJ2-7; 8 bases align to TRBD1. The sequences come from blood, collected from a patient whose treatment included radiotherapy and nephrectomy. DNA of the CDR3: TGTGCCAGCAGCTTAGTGGGGACAGGCGGCTACTACGAGCAGTACTTC. This sequence encodes CASSLVGTGGYYEQYF.